These T cell receptor beta chains were read from a single sample in a study of T-cell memory formation after mild COVID-19. TCRdb passed the 5' RACE reads through MiXCR, listing each CDR3 protein once. The sample holds about 150,000 distinct CDR3 sequences; over 10% are singletons and the top ten take about 3.3%. Sequenced input: PBMCs or a T cell subset sorted from them (not recorded which). Receptor source: a man aged 18 to 29 who had mild COVID-19 (a few samples of this study predate the infection). Cell type and time point are not known. Each CDR3 is given with its conserved first and last residue. The order of the fields is CDR3 length, D gene, clone size, J gene, V gene, CDR3 protein, CDR3 DNA. D genes are given only for firm matches. Part of the rows lack a size; the others show once, few, many or a class for expanded clones.

CDR3 length: 14
D gene: -
clone size: few
J gene: TRBJ1-6
V gene: TRBV6-2/TRBV6-3
CDR3 protein: CASSYSPDDSPLHF
CDR3 DNA: TGTGCCAGCAGTTACTCCCCGGACGATTCACCCCTCCACTTT

CDR3 length: 13
D gene: TRBD1
clone size: -
J gene: TRBJ2-1
V gene: TRBV6-2/TRBV6-3
CDR3 protein: CASRGTGASEQFF
CDR3 DNA: TGTGCCAGCAGGGGGACAGGGGCGAGTGAGCAGTTCTTC

CDR3 length: 14
D gene: -
clone size: few
J gene: TRBJ2-3
V gene: TRBV9
CDR3 protein: CASSVDASTDTQYF
CDR3 DNA: TGTGCCAGCAGCGTAGACGCTAGCACAGATACGCAGTATTTT

CDR3 length: 14
D gene: -
clone size: few
J gene: TRBJ1-6
V gene: TRBV18
CDR3 protein: CASSREGNNSPLHF
CDR3 DNA: TGTGCCAGCTCAAGGGAAGGAAATAATTCACCCCTCCACTTT

CDR3 length: 13
D gene: -
clone size: few
J gene: TRBJ1-1
V gene: TRBV7-9
CDR3 protein: CARQHLMNTEAFF
CDR3 DNA: TGTGCCAGACAACACCTCATGAACACTGAAGCTTTCTTT

CDR3 length: 18
D gene: -
clone size: many
J gene: TRBJ2-2
V gene: TRBV11-2
CDR3 protein: CASSRFPSGGVRPGELFF
CDR3 DNA: TGTGCCAGCAGCCGCTTCCCCTCAGGAGGCGTCCGACCCGGGGAGCTGTTTTTT

CDR3 length: 14
D gene: -
clone size: -
J gene: TRBJ1-5
V gene: TRBV6-6
CDR3 protein: CASSWEGSNQPQHF
CDR3 DNA: TGTGCCAGCAGTTGGGAGGGAAGCAATCAGCCCCAGCATTTT

CDR3 length: 14
D gene: -
clone size: many
J gene: TRBJ2-2
V gene: TRBV7-2
CDR3 protein: CASQWGDNTGELFF
CDR3 DNA: TGTGCCAGCCAGTGGGGGGATAACACCGGGGAGCTGTTTTTT

CDR3 length: 14
D gene: TRBD2
clone size: few
J gene: TRBJ2-3
V gene: TRBV28
CDR3 protein: CASTRGGNTDTQYF
CDR3 DNA: TGTGCCAGCACCCGGGGGGGTAACACAGATACGCAGTATTTT

CDR3 length: 13
D gene: TRBD1
clone size: -
J gene: TRBJ1-2
V gene: TRBV12-3/TRBV12-4
CDR3 protein: CASTGQAFRGYTF
CDR3 DNA: TGTGCCAGCACAGGACAGGCCTTTCGGGGCTACACCTTC

CDR3 length: 13
D gene: TRBD1
clone size: -
J gene: TRBJ1-2
V gene: TRBV29-1
CDR3 protein: CSVGVGQGNSYTF
CDR3 DNA: TGCAGCGTTGGTGTGGGACAGGGGAATTCCTACACCTTC

CDR3 length: 15
D gene: -
clone size: -
J gene: TRBJ1-1
V gene: TRBV20-1
CDR3 protein: CSANRALPMNTEAFF
CDR3 DNA: TGCAGTGCTAACAGGGCTCTCCCTATGAACACTGAAGCTTTCTTT

CDR3 length: 15
D gene: -
clone size: once
J gene: TRBJ1-6
V gene: TRBV7-2
CDR3 protein: CASSLDPGNYSPLHF
CDR3 DNA: TGTGCCAGCAGCTTAGACCCCGGGAACTATTCACCCCTCCACTTT

CDR3 length: 14
D gene: TRBD2
clone size: few
J gene: TRBJ2-2
V gene: TRBV11-3
CDR3 protein: CASSPERGSGELFF
CDR3 DNA: TGTGCCAGCAGCCCGGAGCGGGGGAGCGGGGAGCTGTTTTTT

CDR3 length: 12
D gene: -
clone size: -
J gene: TRBJ2-5
V gene: TRBV20-1
CDR3 protein: CSAGLRQETQYF
CDR3 DNA: TGCAGTGCTGGACTGCGACAAGAGACCCAGTACTTC

CDR3 length: 12
D gene: -
clone size: many
J gene: TRBJ1-2
V gene: TRBV29-1
CDR3 protein: CSVEEQPLRYTF
CDR3 DNA: TGCAGCGTTGAAGAACAGCCCCTGCGCTACACCTTC

CDR3 length: 14
D gene: TRBD1
clone size: few
J gene: TRBJ1-2
V gene: TRBV20-1
CDR3 protein: CSARDGTGGYGYTF
CDR3 DNA: TGCAGTGCTAGAGATGGAACAGGGGGCTATGGCTACACCTTC

CDR3 length: 15
D gene: -
clone size: -
J gene: TRBJ2-2
V gene: TRBV12-3/TRBV12-4
CDR3 protein: CASSPPMGKAGELFF
CDR3 DNA: TGTGCCAGCAGTCCCCCTATGGGGAAGGCCGGGGAGCTGTTTTTT

CDR3 length: 13
D gene: TRBD1
clone size: -
J gene: TRBJ1-1
V gene: TRBV7-3
CDR3 protein: CASSSQGGVEAFF
CDR3 DNA: TGTGCCAGCAGCTCCCAAGGGGGCGTTGAAGCTTTCTTT

CDR3 length: 13
D gene: TRBD2
clone size: -
J gene: TRBJ2-5
V gene: TRBV6-5
CDR3 protein: CASTGGGTETQYF
CDR3 DNA: TGTGCCAGCACGGGGGGGGGAACAGAGACCCAGTACTTC

CDR3 length: 18
D gene: -
clone size: few
J gene: TRBJ2-3
V gene: TRBV5-1
CDR3 protein: CASSLVGAQGPLTDTQYF
CDR3 DNA: TGCGCCAGCAGCTTAGTCGGGGCGCAGGGACCCTTAACAGATACGCAGTATTTT

CDR3 length: 12
D gene: -
clone size: -
J gene: TRBJ2-7
V gene: TRBV3-1
CDR3 protein: CATQVGQSEQYF
CDR3 DNA: TGTGCCACCCAAGTTGGGCAGAGCGAGCAGTACTTC

CDR3 length: 19
D gene: -
clone size: -
J gene: TRBJ2-6
V gene: TRBV9
CDR3 protein: CASSEPEGVGTSGANVLTF
CDR3 DNA: TGTGCCAGCAGCGAGCCAGAGGGGGTCGGAACCTCTGGGGCCAACGTCCTGACTTTC

CDR3 length: 14
D gene: -
clone size: few
J gene: TRBJ1-1
V gene: TRBV14
CDR3 protein: CASSQVGIGTEAFF
CDR3 DNA: TGTGCCAGCAGCCAAGTAGGGATCGGCACTGAAGCTTTCTTT

CDR3 length: 12
D gene: -
clone size: few
J gene: TRBJ2-2
V gene: TRBV11-2
CDR3 protein: CASGGNTGELFF
CDR3 DNA: TGTGCCAGCGGGGGGAACACCGGGGAGCTGTTTTTT

CDR3 length: 14
D gene: -
clone size: few
J gene: TRBJ1-1
V gene: TRBV11-2
CDR3 protein: CASKIGGVNTEAFF
CDR3 DNA: TGTGCCAGCAAGATAGGGGGGGTGAACACTGAAGCTTTCTTT

CDR3 length: 19
D gene: -
clone size: -
J gene: TRBJ2-3
V gene: TRBV4-2
CDR3 protein: CASSQDKRAARFSTDTQYF
CDR3 DNA: TGTGCCAGCAGCCAAGATAAAAGGGCAGCACGTTTCAGCACAGATACGCAGTATTTT

CDR3 length: 15
D gene: TRBD2
clone size: -
J gene: TRBJ2-5
V gene: TRBV15
CDR3 protein: CATRPGLAAFYAQYF
CDR3 DNA: TGTGCCACCAGACCGGGACTAGCGGCCTTCTACGCCCAGTACTTC

CDR3 length: 15
D gene: -
clone size: few
J gene: TRBJ1-3
V gene: TRBV28
CDR3 protein: CASSLAGAQGNTIYF
CDR3 DNA: TGTGCCAGCAGTTTAGCAGGGGCTCAAGGAAACACCATATATTTT

CDR3 length: 15
D gene: -
clone size: few
J gene: TRBJ2-3
V gene: TRBV7-3
CDR3 protein: CASSLIRGSTDTQYF
CDR3 DNA: TGTGCCAGCAGCCTTATTCGGGGTTCCACAGATACGCAGTATTTT

CDR3 length: 13
D gene: -
clone size: -
J gene: TRBJ1-5
V gene: TRBV7-8
CDR3 protein: CASSLQSSQPQHF
CDR3 DNA: TGTGCCAGCAGCCTACAGTCTTCTCAGCCCCAGCATTTT

CDR3 length: 15
D gene: -
clone size: -
J gene: TRBJ1-5
V gene: TRBV4-1
CDR3 protein: CASSQERQENQPQHF
CDR3 DNA: TGCGCCAGCAGCCAAGAAAGGCAAGAAAATCAGCCCCAGCATTTT

CDR3 length: 13
D gene: -
clone size: few
J gene: TRBJ2-7
V gene: TRBV11-2
CDR3 protein: CASSWDNSYEQYF
CDR3 DNA: TGTGCCAGCAGCTGGGACAACTCCTACGAGCAGTACTTC

CDR3 length: 14
D gene: -
clone size: -
J gene: TRBJ1-4
V gene: TRBV7-2
CDR3 protein: CASSLTGANEKLFF
CDR3 DNA: TGTGCCAGCAGCTTAACCGGAGCTAATGAAAAACTGTTTTTT

CDR3 length: 16
D gene: -
clone size: few
J gene: TRBJ1-4
V gene: TRBV4-2
CDR3 protein: CASSQAQGAGGEKLFF
CDR3 DNA: TGTGCCAGCAGCCAAGCCCAGGGAGCGGGGGGTGAAAAACTGTTTTTT

CDR3 length: 12
D gene: -
clone size: few
J gene: TRBJ2-2
V gene: TRBV5-1
CDR3 protein: CASRKDTGELFF
CDR3 DNA: TGCGCCAGCAGAAAGGACACCGGGGAGCTGTTTTTT

CDR3 length: 15
D gene: -
clone size: -
J gene: TRBJ1-1
V gene: TRBV12-3/TRBV12-4
CDR3 protein: CASSLRRGGNTEAFF
CDR3 DNA: TGTGCCAGCAGTTTAAGGAGGGGTGGGAACACTGAAGCTTTCTTT

CDR3 length: 13
D gene: -
clone size: few
J gene: TRBJ2-7
V gene: TRBV7-9
CDR3 protein: CASSLTPSYEQYF
CDR3 DNA: TGTGCCAGCAGCTTAACCCCGAGCTACGAGCAGTACTTC

CDR3 length: 14
D gene: -
clone size: -
J gene: TRBJ1-6
V gene: TRBV7-9
CDR3 protein: CASSFQGGNSPLHF
CDR3 DNA: TGTGCCAGCAGTTTCCAGGGAGGTAATTCACCCCTCCACTTT

CDR3 length: 15
D gene: -
clone size: few
J gene: TRBJ2-7
V gene: TRBV6-6
CDR3 protein: CASSYSTGGDYEQYF
CDR3 DNA: TGTGCCAGCAGTTACTCGACGGGCGGGGACTACGAGCAGTACTTC

CDR3 length: 13
D gene: -
clone size: -
J gene: TRBJ2-1
V gene: TRBV5-1
CDR3 protein: CASSSRTYNEQFF
CDR3 DNA: TGCGCCAGCAGCTCGAGGACCTACAATGAGCAGTTCTTC

CDR3 length: 14
D gene: TRBD1
clone size: few
J gene: TRBJ2-2
V gene: TRBV5-1
CDR3 protein: CATSDRGNTGELFF
CDR3 DNA: TGCGCCACGAGCGACAGGGGAAACACCGGGGAGCTGTTTTTT

CDR3 length: 15
D gene: -
clone size: many
J gene: TRBJ2-2
V gene: TRBV5-1
CDR3 protein: CASSFRRGIDGELFF
CDR3 DNA: TGCGCCAGCAGCTTCCGGAGGGGCATAGACGGGGAGCTGTTTTTT

CDR3 length: 16
D gene: -
clone size: few
J gene: TRBJ1-1
V gene: TRBV5-1
CDR3 protein: CASSPSLTIMNTEAFF
CDR3 DNA: TGCGCCAGCAGCCCCTCGTTGACAATCATGAACACTGAAGCTTTCTTT

CDR3 length: 13
D gene: -
clone size: -
J gene: TRBJ2-5
V gene: TRBV30
CDR3 protein: CALEVRLGETQYF
CDR3 DNA: TGTGCCTTAGAGGTCCGACTGGGGGAGACCCAGTACTTC

CDR3 length: 15
D gene: -
clone size: -
J gene: TRBJ2-2
V gene: TRBV7-2
CDR3 protein: CASSFRGRGTGELFF
CDR3 DNA: TGTGCCAGCAGCTTTAGGGGAAGGGGGACCGGGGAGCTGTTTTTT